These 32 T cell receptor beta chains were sequenced from one sample in a study of T cell changes during pregnancy in multiple sclerosis. Sequencing used immunoSEQ multiplex PCR; TCRdb keeps in-frame clones, though not all of them. The sample has about 100,000 clones, 80% to 95% seen once. The specimen was peripheral blood, collected after pregnancy. The source is a female donor with multiple sclerosis, enrolled in a pregnancy study.

The gene calls are TRBV5-1 and TRBJ1-4, with 8 nucleotides matching TRBD1. CDR1 and CDR2 from the germline V gene are SGHRS and YFSETQ. The CDR3 length is 14 residues. The junction had 2 bases not matched to a gene; V was cut back by 4 bases and J by 3 bases. This chain's CDR3 is CASSGQGPNEKLFF. The CDR3, as DNA: TGCGCCAGCAGCGGACAGGGACCTAATGAAAAACTGTTTTTT.

The CDR3 protein is CASSLDYRGDYGYTF. The CDR3, as DNA: TGCGCCAGCAGCTTGGATTACAGGGGGGACTATGGCTACACCTTC. The J gene is TRBJ1-2, the V gene TRBV5-1; TRBD1 matches at 8 bases. This CDR3 is 15 amino acids long. Germline V lookup: CDR1 SGHRS, CDR2 YFSETQ. The trim removed 0 bases at V and 3 bases at J, leaving 4 bases unmatched.

This chain links TRBV7-8 with TRBJ1-2; D gene ambiguous. CDR1 and CDR2 (germline): SGHVS, FQNEAQ. Trimming pared 1 base from V and 2 bases from J, leaving 14 bases between. The length of the CDR3 is 16 residues. The CDR3 sequence is CASSLGQRSVNYGYTF. Written as DNA, the CDR3 is TGTGCCAGCAGCTTAGGGCAGCGAAGCGTGAACTATGGCTACACCTTC.

This clone was found once. The chain has TRBV5-8 and TRBJ2-5; TRBD1 might be the D (7 bases). V was pared by 3 bases and J by 2 bases, with 17 bases between. Germline V gene data show CDR1 as SGHTS and CDR2 as YDEGEE. CDR3 size: 16 residues. CDR3 residues: CASSSGGQSRQETQYF. CDR3 DNA: TGTGCCAGCAGCTCCGGGGGACAGTCAAGACAAGAGACCCAGTACTTC.

This sequence joins TRBV7-2 and TRBJ1-2; D is unclear. The CDR3 covers 14 residues. Germline V gene data show CDR1 as SGHTA and CDR2 as FQGNSA. Between the trimmed V and J ends, which lost 1 base and 4 bases, there was a span of 10 bases. The CDR3 spells CASSLEGQVYGYTF. In DNA, the CDR3 is TGTGCCAGCAGCTTAGAAGGCCAGGTCTATGGCTACACCTTC.

This clone was seen once. V usage is TRBV6-5 and J usage is TRBJ1-6; 7 positions agree with TRBD1. V lost 4 bases to trimming and J lost 7 bases; unmatched junction nucleotides: 4. The germline V gene has CDR1 MNHEY and CDR2 SVGAGI. The CDR3 runs to 14 residues. CDR3 sequence reads: CASSWQGVNSPLHF. CDR3 bases: TGTGCCAGCAGTTGGCAGGGGGTCAATTCACCCCTCCACTTT.

This clone appeared a few times. This rearrangement joins TRBV4-1 to TRBJ1-2; TRBD1 matches 9 bases. Per the germline V gene, CDR1 is MGHRA and CDR2 is YSYEKL. The CDR3 runs 15 residues. The trim removed 4 bases at V and 7 bases at J, leaving 10 bases unmatched. CDR3 sequence (DNA): TGCGCCAGCAGCCTCAACCGGGACAGGGACGCTGGCTACACCTTC. Its protein product is CASSLNRDRDAGYTF.

The chain has TRBV29-1 and TRBJ1-1; no reliable D call. This CDR3 contains 13 residues. Germline CDR1 is SQVTM and CDR2 is ANQGSEA. Trimming removed 7 bases at V and 0 bases at J, with 12 bases between. In nucleotides, the CDR3 is TGCAGCGCCCAGCGGCTTTTGAACACTGAAGCTTTCTTT. It translates to CSAQRLLNTEAFF.

This chain uses TRBV6-1 with TRBJ1-1; D is perhaps TRBD1 (6 bases). The CDR3 totals 14 residues. CDR1 and CDR2 (germline): MNHNS, SASEGT. V gave up 1 base and J gave up 2 bases, with 8 bases separating them. DNA of the CDR3: TGTGCCAGCAGTGAAGGACAGGAAAACACTGAAGCTTTCTTT. This translates into CASSEGQENTEAFF.

The chain combines TRBV6-5 with TRBJ1-1, with D tentatively TRBD1 (5 bases). The CDR3 is 12 residues long. CDR1 is MNHEY, CDR2 SVGAGI, per germline. V gave up 8 bases and J gave up 6 bases, with 13 bases separating them. CDR3 DNA: TGTGCCAGCTCCTACGGGGGACCTGAAGCTTTCTTT. It is translated as CASSYGGPEAFF.

The chain joins TRBV7-3 to TRBJ2-7; 9 nucleotides line up with TRBD1. The germline V gene encodes CDR1 SGHTA and CDR2 FQGTGA. This CDR3 spans 14 amino acids. The V and J ends lost 5 bases and 6 bases, in that order; junction bases with no gene match: 8. In DNA form, the CDR3 reads TGTGCCAGCAGCCATGGGACAGGGTATGGCGAGCAGTACTTC. Encoded protein: CASSHGTGYGEQYF.

This clone was detected only a few times. The rearrangement links TRBV18 to TRBJ1-2; D call uncertain. Trimming stripped 3 bases from V and 6 bases from J, with 8 bases between. CDR1 KGHSH and CDR2 LQKENI come from the germline V gene. The CDR3 length is 12 residues. In nucleotides, the CDR3 is TGTGCCAGCTCACCTCTGGTAGATGGCTACACCTTC. As protein: CASSPLVDGYTF.

This chain uses TRBV7-2 with TRBJ2-7; 10 bases line up with TRBD1. This CDR3 comprises 15 residues. V was clipped by 3 bases and J by 4 bases; unmatched bases: 6. Germline lookup yields CDR1 SGHTA and CDR2 FQGNSA. The CDR3 coding sequence is TGTGCCAGCAGCTTCTACGGGACAGGGGATTACGAGCAGTACTTC. This encodes CASSFYGTGDYEQYF.

The V and J genes are TRBV27 and TRBJ1-5; no firm D call. V was clipped by 1 base and J by 4 bases, with 11 bases between them. This CDR3 is built from 15 residues. Germline V lookup: CDR1 MNHEY, CDR2 SMNVEV (reference sequence). The CDR3: CASSLWSGRNQPQHF. Written as DNA, the CDR3 is TGTGCCAGCAGTTTATGGAGCGGTAGGAATCAGCCCCAGCATTTT.

The chain links TRBV7-6 to TRBJ2-5; 11 bases are shared with TRBD1. The CDR3 runs to 15 residues. Germline loops: CDR1 SGHVS, CDR2 FNYEAQ. V trimming: 1 base; J trimming: 5 bases; junction bases outside the gene matches: 3. As DNA, the CDR3 is TGTGCCAGCAGCTTAGTTGGGACAGGGGGGGAGACCCAGTACTTC. Translating it yields CASSLVGTGGETQYF. The complete variable domain, with remaining parts taken from reference TRBV7-6 and TRBJ2-5, reads GAGVSQSPRYKVTKRGQDVALRCDPISGHVSLYWYRQALGQGPEFLTYFNYEAQQDKSGLPNDRFSAERPEGSISTLTIQRTEQRDSAMYRCASSLVGTGGETQYFGPGTRLLVL.

The chain uses TRBV2 and TRBJ1-6, with 10 bases that match TRBD1. In germline, CDR1 is SNHLY, CDR2 FYNNEI. Trimming took 7 bases from V and 9 from J; bases not matched to a gene: 9. The CDR3 runs 15 residues. In DNA, the CDR3 is TGTGCCAGCACCATAGACAGGGGGCGCTTTTCACCCCTCCACTTT. It translates to CASTIDRGRFSPLHF.

The rearrangement uses TRBV4-1 and TRBJ2-1, with a possible D match to TRBD2 (5 bases). Germline-derived CDR1 and CDR2 are MGHRA and YSYEKL. CDR3 length equals 13 residues. The V and J ends lost 1 base and 9 bases respectively, with 10 bases between them. Written as DNA, the CDR3 is TGCGCCAGCAGCCAAGCAGGAGGAAGTGAGCAGTTCTTC. It is translated as CASSQAGGSEQFF.

The chain recombines TRBV6-1 with TRBJ1-6; D is uncertain. Germline CDR1 reads MNHNS; CDR2 reads SASEGT. V was shortened by 3 bases and J by 5 bases, with 14 bases between the two germline ends. This CDR3 has 16 residues. CDR3 nucleotides: TGTGCCAGCAGTGACATCGTCAGGTTGAATAATTCACCCCTCCACTTT. Translation: CASSDIVRLNNSPLHF.

The chain employs TRBV7-2 and TRBJ1-5; D is ambiguous. CDR1 SGHTA and CDR2 FQGNSA come from the germline V gene. V lost 1 base, J lost 9 bases, and 13 bases lay in between. The CDR3 consists of 14 residues. This CDR3 reads CASSLDVLGRPQHF. The DNA for the CDR3 is TGTGCCAGCAGCTTAGACGTCCTCGGGAGGCCCCAGCATTTT.

V and J are TRBV18 and TRBJ1-3, with D maybe TRBD1 (6 bases). V gave up 3 bases and J gave up 3 bases, with 9 bases separating them. Germline-derived CDR1 and CDR2 are KGHSH and LQKENI. The CDR3 length is 14 residues. In DNA form, the CDR3 reads TGTGCCAGCTCACCGGGGGGGCATGGAAACACCATATATTTT. It translates to CASSPGGHGNTIYF.

The table lists this clone with a few counts. This chain joins TRBV19 and TRBJ2-7; 7 nucleotides match TRBD1. Losses at the gene ends were 6 bases for V and 6 bases for J; bases not matched to a gene: 17. The CDR3 totals 16 residues. Germline V gene sequence: CDR1 LNHDA, CDR2 SQIVND (reference sequence). The DNA for the CDR3 is TGTGCCAGTAGAGGGATACGGACAGGAGCTTTAGCCGAGCAGTACTTC. It codes for CASRGIRTGALAEQYF.

The J gene is TRBJ1-1, the V gene TRBV9; 8 bases align to TRBD1. J gave up 7 bases and V 4 bases, and 15 bases lay outside the gene matches. This CDR3 has 16 amino acids. Germline CDR1 reads SGDLS; CDR2 reads YYNGEE. CDR3 nucleotide sequence: TGTGCCAGCAGCTCCAGGACAGGGATCTCGGGGGTTGAAGCTTTCTTT. Its translation is CASSSRTGISGVEAFF.

V usage is TRBV5-1 and J usage is TRBJ1-4; possible D gene TRBD1, 6 bases. Trimming left V 3 bases short and J 7 bases short, with 13 bases between. CDR3 length: 14 amino acids. From germline, CDR1 is SGHRS and CDR2 YFSETQ. The CDR3: CASSSFGGSEKLFF. In DNA form, the CDR3 reads TGCGCCAGCAGCTCCTTTGGGGGCTCTGAAAAACTGTTTTTT.

This clone was detected once. V usage is TRBV2 and J usage is TRBJ1-3; no definite D call. With 10 bases removed from V and 0 bases from J, the gap between germline ends came to 10 bases. Germline-derived CDR1 and CDR2 are SNHLY and FYNNEI. This CDR3 spans 13 amino acids. CDR3: CATRLDSGNTIYF. CDR3 DNA sequence: TGTGCCACCCGACTAGACTCTGGAAACACCATATATTTT.

This chain links TRBV5-8 with TRBJ2-1; D unresolved. CDR1 and CDR2 (germline): SGHTS, YDEGEE. This CDR3 region has 13 residues. Trimming shortened V by 0 bases and J by 5 bases, and 6 bases separated the two germline ends. The CDR3 loop reads CASSLGPNNEQFF. The CDR3 coding sequence is TGTGCCAGCAGCTTGGGGCCGAACAATGAGCAGTTCTTC.

This chain connects TRBV25-1 to TRBJ1-1; TRBD1 might be the D (6 bases). The V and J ends lost 3 bases and 4 bases respectively, with 9 bases between them. CDR1 is MGHDK, CDR2 SYGVNS, per germline. This CDR3 comprises 13 residues. The CDR3 spells CASSDQDSTEAFF. CDR3 nucleotide sequence: TGTGCCAGCAGTGACCAGGACAGCACTGAAGCTTTCTTT.

The rearrangement uses TRBV15 and TRBJ2-7; D may be TRBD1 (6 bases). Trimming shortened V by 0 bases and J by 6 bases, and 18 bases separated the two germline ends. CDR3 length: 16 amino acids. CDR1 is LNHNV, CDR2 YYDKDF, per germline (reference sequence). The CDR3 coding sequence is TGTGCCACCAGCAGAGACCACCCCATGCAGGGGAGCGAGCAGTACTTC. Its translation: CATSRDHPMQGSEQYF.

This clone was counted once. CDR3 in DNA: TGTGCCAGCAGCGTAGTCCCGGGGGACACTGAAGCTTTCTTT. Residues: CASSVVPGDTEAFF. The V gene is TRBV9, the J gene TRBJ1-1; tentatively, D is TRBD1 (5 bases). The V end lost 0 bases, the J end lost 3 bases, and 9 bases lay between the germline ends. Germline CDR1 reads SGDLS; CDR2 reads YYNGEE. This CDR3 has 14 residues.

Here the CDR3 DNA reads TGTGCCAGCAGCGAAGAATTAGCGGGGGTTCCCTACGAGCAGTACTTC. Translating gives CASSEELAGVPYEQYF. This chain connects TRBV5-4 to TRBJ2-7; the match to TRBD2 covers 9 bases. The CDR3 runs 16 residues. Germline CDR1 SGHNT, CDR2 YYREEE (reference sequence). V gave up 4 bases and J gave up 2 bases; unmatched junction bases: 10.

The rearrangement links TRBV29-1 to TRBJ2-2, with a tentative D call TRBD1 (5 bases). The CDR3 sequence is 13 residues long. V lost 5 bases and J lost 2, with 9 bases in between. Germline assignment: CDR1 SQVTM and CDR2 ANQGSEA. The CDR3 DNA reads TGCAGCGTTTTTCAGGGAAACACCGGGGAGCTGTTTTTT. Its protein product is CSVFQGNTGELFF.

The chain carries TRBV18 and TRBJ2-1; 15 nucleotides line up with TRBD2. The CDR3 spans 16 residues. CDR1 and CDR2 from the germline V gene are KGHSH and LQKENI. The junction had 2 bases not matched to a gene; V was cut back by 3 bases and J by 5 bases. CDR3 nucleotide sequence: TGTGCCAGCTCACCTGGACTAGCGGGAGGGCACAATGAGCAGTTCTTC. This sequence encodes CASSPGLAGGHNEQFF.

The chain uses TRBV7-8 and TRBJ1-2; D is undetermined. V lost 5 bases to trimming and J lost 4 bases, with 14 bases between them. From germline, CDR1 is SGHVS and CDR2 FQNEAQ. The CDR3 has 14 residues. Written as DNA, the CDR3 is TGTGCCAGCAGCCCGCGCACCGGAGGCTATGGCTACACCTTC. Translated, it gives CASSPRTGGYGYTF.